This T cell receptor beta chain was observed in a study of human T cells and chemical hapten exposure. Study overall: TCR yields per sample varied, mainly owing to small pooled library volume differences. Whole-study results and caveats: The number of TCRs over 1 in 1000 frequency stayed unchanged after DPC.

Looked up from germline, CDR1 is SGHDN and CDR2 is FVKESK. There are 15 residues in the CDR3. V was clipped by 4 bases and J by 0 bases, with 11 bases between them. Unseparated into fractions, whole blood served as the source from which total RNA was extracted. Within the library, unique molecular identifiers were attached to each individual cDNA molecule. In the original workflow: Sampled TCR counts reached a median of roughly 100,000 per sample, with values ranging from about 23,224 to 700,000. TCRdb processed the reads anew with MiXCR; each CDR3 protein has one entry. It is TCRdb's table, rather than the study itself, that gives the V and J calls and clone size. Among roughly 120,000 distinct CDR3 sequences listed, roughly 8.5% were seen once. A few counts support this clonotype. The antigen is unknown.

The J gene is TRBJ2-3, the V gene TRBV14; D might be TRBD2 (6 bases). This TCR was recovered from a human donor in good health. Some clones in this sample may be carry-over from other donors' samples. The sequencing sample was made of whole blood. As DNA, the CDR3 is TGTGCCAGCAGCCTTCTAGCGCAAAGCACAGATACGCAGTATTTT. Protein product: CASSLLAQSTDTQYF.